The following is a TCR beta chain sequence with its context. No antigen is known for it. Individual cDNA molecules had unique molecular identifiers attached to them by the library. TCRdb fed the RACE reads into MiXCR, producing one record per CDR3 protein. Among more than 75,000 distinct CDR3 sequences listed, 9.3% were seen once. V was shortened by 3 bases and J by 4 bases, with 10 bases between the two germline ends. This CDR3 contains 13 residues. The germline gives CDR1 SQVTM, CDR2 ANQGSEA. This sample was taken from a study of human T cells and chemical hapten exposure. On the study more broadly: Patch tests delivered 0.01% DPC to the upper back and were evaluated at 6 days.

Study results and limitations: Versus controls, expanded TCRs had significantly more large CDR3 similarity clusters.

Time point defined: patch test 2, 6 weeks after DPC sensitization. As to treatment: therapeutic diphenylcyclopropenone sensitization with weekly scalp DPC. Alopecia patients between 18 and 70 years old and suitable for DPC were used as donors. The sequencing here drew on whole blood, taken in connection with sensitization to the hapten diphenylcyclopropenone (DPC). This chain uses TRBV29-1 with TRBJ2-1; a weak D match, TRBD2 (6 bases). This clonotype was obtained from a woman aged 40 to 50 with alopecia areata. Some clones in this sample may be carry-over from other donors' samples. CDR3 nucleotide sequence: TGCAGCGTTGAGTTAGCGGAATACAATGAGCAGTTCTTC. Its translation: CSVELAEYNEQFF.